The rows below give T cell receptor beta chains drawn from one sample of a study of blood T cell repertoires in COVID-19. Repertoires were generated with immunoSEQ multiplex PCR, while TCRdb's copy carries only in-frame clones and drops some. The sample contains 250,000 to 300,000 clones, 70% to 75% of which appear only once. The sample consisted of peripheral blood. The receptors were sampled from a woman of 80 years or more with acute or convalescent COVID-19. Each CDR3 is given with its conserved first and last residue. A D gene is named only where the DNA matches it firmly. For some rows the clone size is stated as once, few or many, or as a class when expanded; others skip it.

CDR3 protein: CAISESGTAGNQPQHF
CDR3 DNA: TGTGCCATCAGTGAGTCTGGGACAGCTGGCAATCAGCCCCAGCATTTT
clone size: .
CDR3 length: 16
J gene: TRBJ1-5
V gene: TRBV10-3
D gene: TRBD1

CDR3 protein: CASSLDLGHTEAFF
CDR3 DNA: TGTGCCAGCAGCTTAGACCTAGGACATACTGAAGCTTTCTTT
clone size: .
CDR3 length: 14
J gene: TRBJ1-1
V gene: TRBV11-2
D gene: .

CDR3 protein: CASSLAGLNGYTF
CDR3 DNA: TGCGCCAGCAGCTTGGCAGGGCTAAATGGCTACACCTTC
clone size: few
CDR3 length: 13
J gene: TRBJ1-2
V gene: TRBV5-1
D gene: .

CDR3 protein: CASSPGLAYEQYF
CDR3 DNA: TGTGCCAGCTCACCGGGACTCGCCTACGAGCAGTACTTC
clone size: .
CDR3 length: 13
J gene: TRBJ2-7
V gene: TRBV18
D gene: .

CDR3 protein: CASSTSDRNYGYTF
CDR3 DNA: TGTGCCAGCAGCACCTCGGACAGAAACTATGGCTACACCTTC
clone size: .
CDR3 length: 14
J gene: TRBJ1-2
V gene: TRBV9
D gene: .

CDR3 protein: CASSPRGGRNEKLFF
CDR3 DNA: TGTGCCAGCAGCCCCCGCGGGGGAAGGAATGAAAAACTGTTTTTT
clone size: few
CDR3 length: 15
J gene: TRBJ1-4
V gene: TRBV3-1/TRBV3-2
D gene: .

CDR3 protein: CASQGTGVQPQHF
CDR3 DNA: TGTGCCAGTCAGGGGACAGGGGTTCAGCCCCAGCATTTT
clone size: .
CDR3 length: 13
J gene: TRBJ1-5
V gene: TRBV19
D gene: TRBD1

CDR3 protein: CASSLDAGTEFNQPQHF
CDR3 DNA: TGTGCCAGTAGTCTCGATGCCGGGACAGAGTTCAATCAGCCCCAGCATTTT
clone size: once
CDR3 length: 17
J gene: TRBJ1-5
V gene: TRBV19
D gene: TRBD1

CDR3 protein: CASSLGLARTGGFETQYF
CDR3 DNA: TGCGCCAGCAGCTTGGGACTAGCGCGAACGGGGGGTTTCGAGACCCAGTACTTC
clone size: .
CDR3 length: 18
J gene: TRBJ2-5
V gene: TRBV5-1
D gene: TRBD2

CDR3 protein: CASSSYNSPLHF
CDR3 DNA: TGTGCCAGCAGCTCGTATAATTCACCCCTCCACTTT
clone size: .
CDR3 length: 12
J gene: TRBJ1-6
V gene: TRBV7-2
D gene: .

CDR3 protein: CASSDVRGDETQYF
CDR3 DNA: TGTGCCAGCAGTGACGTTAGGGGTGACGAGACCCAGTACTTC
clone size: .
CDR3 length: 14
J gene: TRBJ2-5
V gene: TRBV6-1
D gene: .

CDR3 protein: CSASRLANTGELFF
CDR3 DNA: TGCAGTGCTAGTAGGCTAGCGAACACCGGGGAGCTGTTTTTT
clone size: .
CDR3 length: 14
J gene: TRBJ2-2
V gene: TRBV20-1
D gene: .

CDR3 protein: CASSEVGRRSGGYTF
CDR3 DNA: TGTGCCAGCAGTGAAGTGGGCAGGAGGAGCGGAGGCTACACCTTC
clone size: .
CDR3 length: 15
J gene: TRBJ1-2
V gene: TRBV6-1
D gene: .

CDR3 protein: CASSDSSGGTLKNIQYF
CDR3 DNA: TGTGCCAGCAGCGACAGTAGCGGGGGGACCCTTAAAAACATTCAGTACTTC
clone size: .
CDR3 length: 17
J gene: TRBJ2-4
V gene: TRBV9
D gene: TRBD2

CDR3 protein: CSASRLAGGTGHNEQFF
CDR3 DNA: TGCAGTGCTAGTAGGCTAGCGGGAGGGACGGGGCACAATGAGCAGTTCTTC
clone size: few
CDR3 length: 17
J gene: TRBJ2-1
V gene: TRBV20-1
D gene: TRBD2

CDR3 protein: CASSSAPRGGAGEQYF
CDR3 DNA: TGTGCCAGCAGTTCTGCCCCCCGGGGAGGGGCTGGCGAGCAGTACTTC
clone size: .
CDR3 length: 16
J gene: TRBJ2-7
V gene: TRBV6-5
D gene: TRBD2

CDR3 protein: CASSRGPGIEETQYF
CDR3 DNA: TGTGCCAGCAGCAGGGGCCCGGGTATCGAGGAGACCCAGTACTTC
clone size: .
CDR3 length: 15
J gene: TRBJ2-5
V gene: TRBV21-1
D gene: .

CDR3 protein: CASSSGLAGVEQFF
CDR3 DNA: TGTGCCAGTAGTTCCGGACTAGCGGGAGTTGAGCAGTTCTTC
clone size: .
CDR3 length: 14
J gene: TRBJ2-1
V gene: TRBV19
D gene: TRBD2

CDR3 protein: CASSKVNRDYSGANVLTF
CDR3 DNA: TGTGCCAGCAGCAAAGTAAACAGAGACTACTCTGGGGCCAACGTCCTGACTTTC
clone size: .
CDR3 length: 18
J gene: TRBJ2-6
V gene: TRBV21-1
D gene: .

CDR3 protein: CATSGTGVLHTQYF
CDR3 DNA: TGTGCCACCAGTGGGACAGGGGTTTTACATACGCAGTATTTT
clone size: .
CDR3 length: 14
J gene: TRBJ2-3
V gene: TRBV15
D gene: TRBD1

CDR3 protein: CSVESGGRDTQYF
CDR3 DNA: TGCAGCGTTGAATCAGGGGGCCGAGATACGCAGTATTTT
clone size: .
CDR3 length: 13
J gene: TRBJ2-3
V gene: TRBV29-1
D gene: TRBD1

CDR3 protein: CASSSMNPLLALEKLFF
CDR3 DNA: TGTGCCAGCAGCTCCATGAACCCACTCCTAGCGCTTGAAAAACTGTTTTTT
clone size: .
CDR3 length: 17
J gene: TRBJ1-4
V gene: TRBV7-8
D gene: .

CDR3 protein: CASSLSGRGINTIYF
CDR3 DNA: TGTGCCAGCAGCTTAAGTGGCAGGGGAATTAACACCATATATTTT
clone size: .
CDR3 length: 15
J gene: TRBJ1-3
V gene: TRBV7-9
D gene: .

CDR3 protein: CASSLSGYGYTF
CDR3 DNA: TGTGCCAGCAGCTTATCGGGTTATGGCTACACCTTC
clone size: few
CDR3 length: 12
J gene: TRBJ1-2
V gene: TRBV5-6
D gene: .

CDR3 protein: CASSFGLAGEDEQFF
CDR3 DNA: TGTGCCAGCAGCTTCGGACTAGCGGGAGAGGATGAGCAGTTCTTC
clone size: .
CDR3 length: 15
J gene: TRBJ2-1
V gene: TRBV3-1/TRBV3-2
D gene: TRBD2

CDR3 protein: CASSQGQLAGSSEQFF
CDR3 DNA: TGTGCCAGCAGCCAAGGTCAGCTAGCGGGTTCGAGTGAGCAGTTCTTC
clone size: .
CDR3 length: 16
J gene: TRBJ2-1
V gene: TRBV14
D gene: TRBD2

CDR3 protein: CASSPQTGDEKLFF
CDR3 DNA: TGTGCCAGCAGCCCCCAGACAGGGGATGAAAAACTGTTTTTT
clone size: few
CDR3 length: 14
J gene: TRBJ1-4
V gene: TRBV9
D gene: TRBD1

CDR3 protein: CASSFPGQGEKLFF
CDR3 DNA: TGCGCCAGCAGCTTCCCGGGACAGGGTGAAAAACTGTTTTTT
clone size: .
CDR3 length: 14
J gene: TRBJ1-4
V gene: TRBV5-1
D gene: TRBD1

CDR3 protein: CASSFRGGIEQYF
CDR3 DNA: TGCGCCAGCAGCTTTAGGGGGGGGATTGAGCAGTACTTC
clone size: few
CDR3 length: 13
J gene: TRBJ2-7
V gene: TRBV4-1
D gene: .

CDR3 protein: CASSDQGAVAKAFF
CDR3 DNA: TGTGCCAGCAGTGATCAAGGTGCTGTAGCTAAAGCTTTCTTT
clone size: .
CDR3 length: 14
J gene: TRBJ1-1
V gene: TRBV6-1
D gene: .

CDR3 protein: CASSLGQGWNQPQHF
CDR3 DNA: TGCGCCAGCAGCTTGGGACAGGGATGGAACCAGCCCCAGCATTTT
clone size: .
CDR3 length: 15
J gene: TRBJ1-5
V gene: TRBV5-1
D gene: TRBD1